Listed here are 19 T cell receptor beta chains from one sample, sequenced in a study of blood T cell repertoires in COVID-19. Clones were read by immunoSEQ multiplex PCR, and TCRdb kept only the in-frame ones, dropping some. This table holds some 75,000 clones, 86% found once. Material for sequencing was peripheral blood. The source of these receptors is a man older than 75 with COVID-19, enrolled during active disease.

V usage is TRBV28 and J usage is TRBJ1-4; possibly TRBD1 for D (5 bases). In germline, CDR1 is MDHEN, CDR2 SYDVKM. V dropped 6 bases and J dropped 8 bases, with 16 bases sitting between them. This CDR3 has 14 amino acids. CDR3 sequence reads: CASSIQDQKEKLFF. The CDR3 DNA sequence: TGTGCCAGCAGCATACAGGATCAGAAGGAAAAACTGTTTTTT.

This chain links TRBV5-4 with TRBJ2-3, with 13 bases that match TRBD2. Germline V gene data show CDR1 as SGHNT and CDR2 as YYREEE (reference sequence). The CDR3 has 16 residues. The junction had 7 bases not matched to a gene; V was cut back by 9 bases and J by 0 bases. The CDR3 loop is CAIPGLAGISTDTQYF. CDR3 bases: TGTGCCATCCCGGGACTAGCGGGGATTAGCACAGATACGCAGTATTTT. Together with reference TRBV5-4 and TRBJ2-3, the CDR3 gives the full variable domain: ETGVTQSPTHLIKTRGQQVTLRCSSQSGHNTVSWYQQALGQGPQFIFQYYREEENGRGNFPPRFSGLQFPNYSSELNVNALELDDSALYLCAIPGLAGISTDTQYFGPGTRLTVL.

V gene TRBV5-5 combines with J gene TRBJ1-4; TRBD1 might be the D (6 bases). The CDR3 has 15 residues. Trimming cost V 1 base and J 5 bases, with 12 bases left between them. The germline gives CDR1 SGHKS, CDR2 YYEKEE (reference sequence). CDR3 DNA sequence: TGTGCCAGCAGCTTGACAGGGAAGGGGAATGAAAAACTGTTTTTT. Amino acids: CASSLTGKGNEKLFF.

Here the CDR3 DNA reads TGTGCCAGCGCGGGGCAGGTCGGACAGCCCCAGCATTTT. Translated, it gives CASAGQVGQPQHF. J is TRBJ1-5 and V is TRBV7-2; tentative D call: TRBD1 (5 bases). Germline CDR1 reads SGHTA; CDR2 reads FQGNSA. The CDR3 is 13 residues long. Between the trimmed V and J ends, which lost 8 bases and 7 bases, there was a span of 15 bases.

The CDR3 bases are TGTGCCAGCAGTAGTAAAGGGGACTATGGCTACACCTTC. This codes for CASSSKGDYGYTF. V is TRBV6-5 and J is TRBJ1-2; tentative D call: TRBD1 (5 bases). Germline values: CDR1 MNHEY, CDR2 SVGAGI. This CDR3 region has 13 residues. V was pared by 5 bases and J by 3 bases, with 10 bases between.

The CDR3 DNA reads TGTGCCAGCAGCGATCCTGGACAGGGGGGGGAGACCCAGTACTTC. Its translation: CASSDPGQGGETQYF. V gene TRBV6-2 or TRBV6-3 combines with J gene TRBJ2-5, with 10 bases aligning to TRBD1. The CDR3 runs to 15 residues. J was trimmed by 5 bases and V by 6 bases; bases with no gene match: 9. Germline CDR1 is MNHEY and CDR2 is SVGEGT.

This rearrangement joins TRBV28 to TRBJ1-5; a weak D match, TRBD1 (6 bases). Trimming removed 5 bases from V and 1 base from J, with 12 bases in between. From germline, CDR1 is MDHEN and CDR2 SYDVKM. The CDR3 contains 15 residues. CDR3 residues: CASSGTLRSNQPQHF. In DNA form, the CDR3 reads TGTGCCAGCAGTGGGACATTACGGAGCAATCAGCCCCAGCATTTT.

V and J are TRBV12-3 or TRBV12-4 and TRBJ1-1; TRBD1 matches at 8 bases. CDR3 length: 13 amino acids. J lost 0 bases, V lost 10 bases, and 4 bases had no gene match. The CDR3 region has the DNA TGTGCCACCGGACAGGGAGTGAACACTGAAGCTTTCTTT. Translating gives CATGQGVNTEAFF.

The chain carries TRBV12-1 and TRBJ1-2. TRBV12-1 is labeled a pseudogene. The CDR3 runs to 16 residues. CDR3 amino acids: CASSFAGAQRRAGYTF. In DNA form, the CDR3 reads TGTGCCAGCAGCTTTGCGGGTGCCCAGAGGAGGGCTGGCTACACCTTC.

The chain carries TRBV11-3 and TRBJ1-1; 7 bases align to TRBD1. The germline V gene encodes CDR1 SGHNT and CDR2 YENEEA. V lost 3 bases, J lost 8 bases, and 3 bases stayed unmatched. This CDR3 region has 12 residues. CDR3 in amino acids: CASSLPGQEAFF. The CDR3 bases are TGTGCCAGCAGCTTGCCGGGACAGGAAGCTTTCTTT.

The rearrangement joins TRBV18 to TRBJ2-3; 9 nucleotides align to TRBD2. The V gene end was trimmed by 3 bases and the J gene end by 1 base; junction bases not matched to a gene: 5. The CDR3 consists of 16 residues. Germline lookup yields CDR1 KGHSH and CDR2 LQKENI. CDR3 DNA: TGTGCCAGCTCACCCTTAGCGGGGGACGGCACAGATACGCAGTATTTT. Its protein is CASSPLAGDGTDTQYF.

The J gene is TRBJ1-3, the V gene TRBV7-3; possible D gene TRBD1, 5 bases. V lost 4 bases and J 0 bases, leaving 7 bases between the germline ends. The CDR3 length is 14 residues. CDR1 SGHTA and CDR2 FQGTGA come from the germline V gene. The CDR3 nucleotides are TGTGCCAGCAGCTCGCAGGGCTCTGGAAACACCATATATTTT. The encoded protein is CASSSQGSGNTIYF.

V is TRBV6-5 and J is TRBJ1-5; D uncertain. There are 15 residues in the CDR3. Germline CDR1 and CDR2: MNHEY and SVGAGI. The V end was cut by 5 bases, the J end by 2 bases, with 13 bases between. The CDR3 spells CASSPSLTGNQPQHF. The CDR3 bases are TGTGCCAGCAGTCCATCCCTTACGGGCAATCAGCCCCAGCATTTT.

V is TRBV5-1 and J is TRBJ1-2; possibly TRBD1 for D (6 bases). V lost 0 bases to trimming and J lost 4 bases, with 13 bases between them. This CDR3 contains 15 residues. Looked up from germline, CDR1 is SGHRS and CDR2 is YFSETQ. The CDR3 bases are TGCGCCAGCAGCTTGGGGGCAGGGGACCTCTATGGCTACACCTTC. This gives the protein CASSLGAGDLYGYTF.

This chain uses TRBV7-2 with TRBJ2-5, with D tentatively TRBD2 (5 bases). Germline V gives CDR1 SGHTA, CDR2 FQGNSA. The CDR3 consists of 13 residues. With 5 bases removed from V and 7 bases from J, the gap between germline ends came to 14 bases. The CDR3 here is CASSPHFGGTQYF. In DNA form, the CDR3 reads TGTGCCAGCAGCCCCCATTTCGGAGGGACCCAGTACTTC.

The chain is built from TRBV27 and TRBJ2-5; 9 positions agree with TRBD1. V gave up 8 bases and J gave up 5 bases; unmatched junction bases: 6. The germline V gene has CDR1 MNHEY and CDR2 SMNVEV (reference sequence). The CDR3 is made up of 13 amino acids. Here the CDR3 reads CASGQDRGETQYF. The CDR3 DNA follows: TGTGCCAGCGGACAGGACAGGGGCGAGACCCAGTACTTC.

The rearrangement uses TRBV2 and TRBJ2-5; 10 bases are a match to TRBD1. Germline V CDR1 and CDR2: SNHLY, FYNNEI. This CDR3 region has 15 residues. V lost 6 bases, J lost 2 bases, and 6 bases stayed unmatched. The CDR3 DNA follows: TGTGCCAGCAGCCCGGGACAGGGGAATCAAGAGACCCAGTACTTC. Protein sequence: CASSPGQGNQETQYF. Drawing the rest from reference TRBV2 and TRBJ2-5, the complete variable domain is EPEVTQTPSHQVTQMGQEVILRCVPISNHLYFYWYRQILGQKVEFLVSFYNNEISEKSEIFDDQFSVERPDGSNFTLKIRSTKLEDSAMYFCASSPGQGNQETQYFGPGTRLLVL.

V is TRBV5-4 and J is TRBJ1-2; TRBD1 aligns across 8 bases. The V segment lost 3 bases and the J segment 1 base; nucleotides outside the gene matches: 11. CDR3 length equals 17 residues. Germline CDR1 SGHNT, CDR2 YYREEE (reference sequence). The CDR3 sequence: CASSSAYQTGDNYGYTF. The DNA of the CDR3 is TGTGCCAGCAGCTCAGCCTACCAGACAGGGGATAACTATGGCTACACCTTC.

The chain combines TRBV6-2 or TRBV6-3 with TRBJ1-4; weak D call: TRBD1 (6 bases). Germline V gene lookup returns CDR1 MNHEY and CDR2 SVGEGT. The CDR3 runs 14 residues. V gave up 1 base and J gave up 8 bases, with 11 bases separating them. CDR3 region: CASSYFSQGEKLFF. In nucleotides, the CDR3 is TGTGCCAGCAGTTACTTCTCACAGGGAGAAAAACTGTTTTTT.